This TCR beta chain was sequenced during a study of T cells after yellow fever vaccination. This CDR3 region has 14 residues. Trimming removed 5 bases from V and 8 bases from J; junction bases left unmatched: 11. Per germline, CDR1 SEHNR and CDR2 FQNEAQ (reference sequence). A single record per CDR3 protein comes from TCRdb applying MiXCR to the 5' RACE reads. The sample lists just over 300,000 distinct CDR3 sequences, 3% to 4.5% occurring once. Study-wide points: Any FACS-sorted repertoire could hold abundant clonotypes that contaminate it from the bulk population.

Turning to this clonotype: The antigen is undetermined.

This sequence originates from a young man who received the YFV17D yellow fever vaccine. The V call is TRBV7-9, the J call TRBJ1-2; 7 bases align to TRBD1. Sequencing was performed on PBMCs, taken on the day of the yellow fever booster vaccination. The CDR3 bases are TGTGCCAGCAGCCGGGTGGGACAGATCGAAGGCTACACCTTC. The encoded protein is CASSRVGQIEGYTF.